A selection of T cell receptor beta chains follows, all from one sample in a study of blood T cells in healthy people across ages. TCRdb passed the 5' RACE reads through MiXCR, listing each CDR3 protein once. Of 1.8 million or so distinct CDR3 sequences listed, about two fifths are singletons. The material sequenced was blood. These receptors were taken from a human donor in good health. CDR3s include the opening cysteine and the closing phenylalanine or tryptophan. The order of the fields is J gene, V gene, D gene, clone size, CDR3 DNA, CDR3 protein. The D gene is left open where the match is weak. Size values are once, few and many counts, or a class for expanded clones, and some rows have none.

TRBJ1-1 | TRBV5-1 | NA | few | TGCGCCAGCAGCTTGGAGGTCTTTGGGGACACTGAAGCTTTCTTT | CASSLEVFGDTEAFF
TRBJ2-6 | TRBV20-1 | NA | NA | TGCAGCGCCGACTCTGGGGCCAACGTCCTGACTTTC | CSADSGANVLTF
TRBJ2-7 | TRBV7-9 | TRBD1 | NA | TGTGCCAGCAGCTTGTTCCCCGGGACAGGGGTGCAGTACGAGCAGTACTTC | CASSLFPGTGVQYEQYF
TRBJ2-5 | TRBV20-1 | NA | NA | TGCAGTGCTAGAGATCTTCTAGGAGGAGAGACCCAGTACTTC | CSARDLLGGETQYF
TRBJ2-7 | TRBV4-3 | NA | NA | TGCGCCAGCAGCCAAGAAAGGTCAGGGTCACGCTACGAGCAGTACTTC | CASSQERSGSRYEQYF
TRBJ2-3 | TRBV7-8 | TRBD2 | NA | TGTGCCAGCAGCCCCGGACTAGCGGGGGCACTCACAGATACGCAGTATTTT | CASSPGLAGALTDTQYF
TRBJ2-6 | TRBV4-3 | NA | NA | TGCGCCAGCAGCTCCGGAACAGGGTACTCTGGGGCCAACGTCCTGACTTTC | CASSSGTGYSGANVLTF
TRBJ2-7 | TRBV9 | NA | few | TGTGCCAGCAGCGTAGCTGAGGGGCACGAGCAGTACTTC | CASSVAEGHEQYF
TRBJ2-5 | TRBV14 | NA | NA | TGTGCCAGCAGCCGAAACCTAGGATTACGGGAGCAGTACTTC | CASSRNLGLREQYF
TRBJ2-3 | TRBV5-1 | TRBD2 | few | TGCGCCAGCAGCCCGGGACTAGCGGTTTTTCTCACAGATACGCAGTATTTT | CASSPGLAVFLTDTQYF
TRBJ2-3 | TRBV20-1 | NA | NA | TGCAGTGCTAACCGGGACTCCAGTTGGCGGGATACGCAGTATTTT | CSANRDSSWRDTQYF
TRBJ1-2 | TRBV4-3 | TRBD1 | few | TGCGCCAGCAGCCTCGAAACAGGGGGACAATATGGCTACACCTTC | CASSLETGGQYGYTF
TRBJ2-3 | TRBV4-3 | TRBD1 | NA | TGCGCCAGCAGCTTCCGGGACAGGGGGACGACTACGCAGTATTTT | CASSFRDRGTTTQYF
TRBJ1-1 | TRBV6-1 | TRBD1 | NA | TGTGCCAGCACTTCACAGGGGGTGAACACTGAAGCTTTCTTT | CASTSQGVNTEAFF
TRBJ2-7 | TRBV5-1 | TRBD1 | NA | TGCGCCAGCAGCGTAATGACAGGGGGCTACGAGCAGTACTTC | CASSVMTGGYEQYF
TRBJ1-2 | TRBV7-3 | NA | NA | TGTGCCAGCAGCCTGCGTGGGCAGACGGGTGATGGCTACACCTTC | CASSLRGQTGDGYTF
TRBJ2-1 | TRBV7-9 | TRBD1 | NA | TGTGCCAGCAGACAAACAGGGGCCGATTACAATGAGCAGTTCTTC | CASRQTGADYNEQFF
TRBJ1-1 | TRBV7-9 | NA | NA | TGTGCCAGCAGCTACGTTGAGCCTGAAGCTTTCTTT | CASSYVEPEAFF
TRBJ1-1 | TRBV4-1 | NA | few | TGCGCCAGCAGCCAAGAGTGGAAGGGGGTGCGAGCTTTCTTT | CASSQEWKGVRAFF
TRBJ1-2 | TRBV9 | TRBD1 | once | TGTGCCAGCAGCGTAGAGACAGGGGTGTACGGCTACACCTTC | CASSVETGVYGYTF
TRBJ2-3 | TRBV6-1 | TRBD2 | few | TGTGCCAGCAGTAAGACTAGCGGGGGGGCTATTATAGGAGATACGCAGTATTTT | CASSKTSGGAIIGDTQYF
TRBJ2-3 | TRBV4-1 | TRBD1 | NA | TGCGCCAGCAGCCAACCACTCGAGCGGACAGGGGGCCCCGGGCTACCAGGAGATACGCAGTATTTT | CASSQPLERTGGPGLPGDTQYF
TRBJ2-7 | TRBV6-1 | NA | few | TGTGCCAGCAGTGTAGGCAGGCCTTCCTCCTACGAGCAGTACTTC | CASSVGRPSSYEQYF
TRBJ1-4 | TRBV7-2 | NA | few | TGTGCCAGCAGCTTAAGAGCCAGGGTTGGAACTAATGAAAAACTGTTTTTT | CASSLRARVGTNEKLFF
TRBJ1-5 | TRBV7-2 | NA | NA | TGTGCCAGCAGCTTAGGCTCAGCACAGCAACAGCATTTT | CASSLGSAQQQHF
TRBJ1-1 | TRBV5-5 | NA | few | TGTGCCAGCAGCTCGAAGGCGGGGTTGGACACTGAAGCTTTCTTT | CASSSKAGLDTEAFF
TRBJ2-1 | TRBV7-8 | NA | NA | TGTGCCAGCAGCTTATCGGCCGCCGCGTGGAATGAGCAGTTCTTC | CASSLSAAAWNEQFF
TRBJ2-7 | TRBV12-3/TRBV12-4 | NA | once | TGTGCCAGCAGTTTCGACGGGGTCGAGCAGTACTTC | CASSFDGVEQYF
TRBJ2-1 | TRBV2 | TRBD1 | NA | TGTGCCAGCAGTGCGGGACAGTTTCTTGATCGGTTCTTC | CASSAGQFLDRFF
TRBJ1-1 | TRBV10-3 | TRBD1 | few | TGTGCCATCAGTGGACAGGGAGACACTGAAGCTTTCTTT | CAISGQGDTEAFF
TRBJ2-3 | TRBV6-5 | NA | few | TGTGCCAGCAGTTACTCGGCTTCTACAGGCACAGATACGCAGTATTTT | CASSYSASTGTDTQYF
TRBJ2-3 | TRBV5-6 | NA | NA | TGTGCCAGCAGCTTGGGTCAGGCCTCTAGCACAGATACGCAGTATTTT | CASSLGQASSTDTQYF
TRBJ1-2 | TRBV11-2 | NA | NA | TGTGCCAGCAGCCCCAGGACACCCATAAGCTATGGCTACACCTTC | CASSPRTPISYGYTF
TRBJ1-1 | TRBV7-2 | TRBD1 | NA | TGTGCCAGCAGCTTAGTGGCAGGGGGCGTGGGGAACACTGAAGCTTTCTTT | CASSLVAGGVGNTEAFF
TRBJ2-5 | TRBV7-8 | NA | NA | TGTGCCAGCAGCTTAAGCCCGGACAGACAGTACCAAGAGACCCAGTACTTC | CASSLSPDRQYQETQYF
TRBJ1-6 | TRBV4-3 | NA | NA | TGCGCCAGCAGCCCCCAAACAGGCGTCTATAATTCACCCCTCCACTTT | CASSPQTGVYNSPLHF
TRBJ2-5 | TRBV4-3 | NA | NA | TGCGCCAGCAGCCAAGATGTGAACTCCCAAGAGACCCAGTACTTC | CASSQDVNSQETQYF
TRBJ2-2 | TRBV7-9 | NA | few | TGTGCCAGCAACCGCGCTACAGGCGGCACCGGGGAGCTGTTTTTT | CASNRATGGTGELFF
TRBJ1-3 | TRBV6-5 | NA | few | TGTGCCAGCAAGAGATCCTTAACCTCTGGAAACACCATATATTTT | CASKRSLTSGNTIYF
TRBJ2-7 | TRBV12-3/TRBV12-4 | NA | few | TGTGCCAGCACCCGGACATCCTACGAGCAGTACTTC | CASTRTSYEQYF
TRBJ1-5 | TRBV7-3 | NA | NA | TGTGCCAGCAGCCTCTACCAGGATCAGCCCCAGCATTTT | CASSLYQDQPQHF
TRBJ1-2 | TRBV12-3/TRBV12-4 | TRBD1 | few | TGTGCCAGCAGTCCTAACCGGGACAGGGGTCTGGGCTATGGCTACACCTTC | CASSPNRDRGLGYGYTF
TRBJ1-2 | TRBV12-3/TRBV12-4 | NA | NA | TGTGCCAGCAGTTTTGGACAGCTTGGCTACACCTTC | CASSFGQLGYTF
TRBJ2-1 | TRBV27 | NA | once | TGTGCCAGCAGTCCAATAACACAGGGATCGCAGTTCTTC | CASSPITQGSQFF
TRBJ1-1 | TRBV3-1 | NA | NA | TGTGCCAGCAGCCAAGATCCCACAGCTATTAACACTGAAGCTTTCTTT | CASSQDPTAINTEAFF
TRBJ1-5 | TRBV12-5 | NA | NA | TGTGCTAGTGGCCCTTCTAGCTGGCAGCCCCAGCATTTT | CASGPSSWQPQHF
TRBJ2-5 | TRBV4-1 | NA | NA | TGCGCCAGCAGCCAGGGCGGAAGCGGTGGGCAGTACTTC | CASSQGGSGGQYF
TRBJ2-1 | TRBV20-1 | NA | NA | TGCAGTGCTAGAGTGAGAGTTCTAGCGTACAATGAGCAGTTCTTC | CSARVRVLAYNEQFF
TRBJ2-7 | TRBV7-2 | NA | NA | TGTGCCAGCAGCCAAGAGAGATGGGGATACGAGCAGTACTTC | CASSQERWGYEQYF
TRBJ1-2 | TRBV30 | NA | NA | TGTGCCTCCATAACCACAGGGTTCTATGGCTACACCTTC | CASITTGFYGYTF
TRBJ1-2 | TRBV6-6 | NA | many | TGTGCCAGCAGTCCGGAAGGGACTTACTATGGCTACACCTTC | CASSPEGTYYGYTF
TRBJ1-1 | TRBV20-1 | NA | NA | TGCAGTGCTAAAAGGGGGTGGGATGAAGCTTTCTTT | CSAKRGWDEAFF
TRBJ2-7 | TRBV7-2 | NA | few | TGTGCCAGCAGCTTAGTTCCGGAGGGCTACGAGCAGTACTTC | CASSLVPEGYEQYF
TRBJ2-7 | TRBV28 | TRBD2 | NA | TGTGCCAGCAGTTTTTTAGGGGCGAAGGGTAGCGGGGTTGGCGAGCAGTACTTC | CASSFLGAKGSGVGEQYF